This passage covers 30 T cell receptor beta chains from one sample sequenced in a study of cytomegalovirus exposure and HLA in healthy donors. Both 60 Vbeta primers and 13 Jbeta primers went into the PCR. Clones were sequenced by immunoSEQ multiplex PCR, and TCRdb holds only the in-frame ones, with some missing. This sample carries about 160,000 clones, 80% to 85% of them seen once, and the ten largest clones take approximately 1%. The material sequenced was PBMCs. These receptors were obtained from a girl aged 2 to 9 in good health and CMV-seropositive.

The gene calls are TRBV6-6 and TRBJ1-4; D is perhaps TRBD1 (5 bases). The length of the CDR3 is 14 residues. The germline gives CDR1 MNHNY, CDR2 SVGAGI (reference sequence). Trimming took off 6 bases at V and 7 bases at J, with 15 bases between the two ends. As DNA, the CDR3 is TGTGCCAGCAGCACTCGGGGGGTAACTGAAAAACTGTTTTTT. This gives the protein CASSTRGVTEKLFF.

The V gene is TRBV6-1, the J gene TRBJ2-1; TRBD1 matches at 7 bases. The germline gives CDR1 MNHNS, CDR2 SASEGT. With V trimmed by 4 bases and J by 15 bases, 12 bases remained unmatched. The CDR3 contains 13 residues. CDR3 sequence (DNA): TGTGCCAGCAGTGTCCAAAAACAGGGGACCCCGTTCTTC. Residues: CASSVQKQGTPFF.

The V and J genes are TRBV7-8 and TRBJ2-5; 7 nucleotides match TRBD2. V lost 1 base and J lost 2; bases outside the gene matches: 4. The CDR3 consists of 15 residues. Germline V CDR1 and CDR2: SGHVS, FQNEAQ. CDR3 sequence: CASSLVTSAQETQYF. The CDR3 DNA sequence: TGTGCCAGCAGCTTAGTTACTAGCGCTCAAGAGACCCAGTACTTC.

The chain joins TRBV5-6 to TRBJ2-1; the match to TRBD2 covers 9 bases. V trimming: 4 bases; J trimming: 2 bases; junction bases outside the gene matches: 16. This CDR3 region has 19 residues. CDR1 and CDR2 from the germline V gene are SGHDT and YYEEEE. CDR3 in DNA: TGTGCCAGCAGCATTCCCGGGACTAGCCTTCGGAAGGCCTACAATGAGCAGTTCTTC. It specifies CASSIPGTSLRKAYNEQFF.

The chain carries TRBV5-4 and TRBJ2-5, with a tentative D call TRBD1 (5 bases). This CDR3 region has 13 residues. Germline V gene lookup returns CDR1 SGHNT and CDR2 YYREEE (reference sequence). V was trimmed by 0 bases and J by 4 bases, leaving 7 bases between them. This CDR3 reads CASSLAQGETQYF. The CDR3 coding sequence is TGTGCCAGCAGCTTGGCCCAGGGAGAGACCCAGTACTTC.

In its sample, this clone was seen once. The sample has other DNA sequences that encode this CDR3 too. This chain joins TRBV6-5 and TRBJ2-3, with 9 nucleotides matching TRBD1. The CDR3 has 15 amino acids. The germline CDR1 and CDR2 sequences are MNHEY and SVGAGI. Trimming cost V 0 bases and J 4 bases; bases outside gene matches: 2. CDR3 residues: CASSYSGQGPDTQYF. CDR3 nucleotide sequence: TGTGCCAGCAGTTACTCAGGACAGGGGCCAGATACGCAGTATTTT.

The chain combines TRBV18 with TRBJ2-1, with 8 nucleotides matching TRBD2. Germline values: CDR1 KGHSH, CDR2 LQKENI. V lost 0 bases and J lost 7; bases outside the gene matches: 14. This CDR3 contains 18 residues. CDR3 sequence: CASSPPVSSGWFRNEQFF. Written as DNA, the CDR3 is TGTGCCAGCTCACCACCGGTCTCTAGCGGGTGGTTTAGGAATGAGCAGTTCTTC.

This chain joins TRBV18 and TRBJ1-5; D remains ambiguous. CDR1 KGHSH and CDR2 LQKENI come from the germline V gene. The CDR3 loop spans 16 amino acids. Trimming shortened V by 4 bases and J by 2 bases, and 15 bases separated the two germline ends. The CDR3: CASSLQEGMGNQPQHF. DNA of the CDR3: TGTGCCAGCTCACTGCAAGAGGGTATGGGCAATCAGCCCCAGCATTTT.

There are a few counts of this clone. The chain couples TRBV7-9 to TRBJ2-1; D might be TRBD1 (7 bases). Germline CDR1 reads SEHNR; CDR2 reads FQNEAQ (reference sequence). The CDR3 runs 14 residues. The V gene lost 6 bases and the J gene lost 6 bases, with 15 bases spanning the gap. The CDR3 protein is CASRLGQGGNEQFF. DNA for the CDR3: TGTGCCAGCAGGCTGGGCCAGGGGGGCAATGAGCAGTTCTTC.

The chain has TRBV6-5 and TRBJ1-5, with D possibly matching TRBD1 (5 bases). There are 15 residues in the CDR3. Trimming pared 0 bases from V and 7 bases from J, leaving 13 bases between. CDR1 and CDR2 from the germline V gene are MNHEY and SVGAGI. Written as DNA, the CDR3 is TGTGCCAGCAGTTACTCGCAGGGAATGGGCCAGCCCCAGCATTTT. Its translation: CASSYSQGMGQPQHF.

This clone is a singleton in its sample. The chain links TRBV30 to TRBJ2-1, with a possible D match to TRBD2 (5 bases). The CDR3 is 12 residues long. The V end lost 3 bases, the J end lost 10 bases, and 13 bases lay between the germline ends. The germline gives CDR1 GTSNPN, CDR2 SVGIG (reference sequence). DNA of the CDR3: TGTGCCTGGAGCTCCGGACTGGGGGAGCAGTTCTTC. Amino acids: CAWSSGLGEQFF.

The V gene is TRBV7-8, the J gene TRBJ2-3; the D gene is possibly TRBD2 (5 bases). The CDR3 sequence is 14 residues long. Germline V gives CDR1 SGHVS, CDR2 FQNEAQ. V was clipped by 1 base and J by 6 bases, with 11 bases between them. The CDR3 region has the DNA TGTGCCAGCAGCTTAGGTGTAGCGTGGGATACGCAGTATTTT. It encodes CASSLGVAWDTQYF.

The CDR3, as DNA: TGCAGCGCTTTACCCACTAGCGGGGTGAACACCGGGGAGCTGTTTTTT. It is translated as CSALPTSGVNTGELFF. The V call is TRBV29-1, the J call TRBJ2-2, with 10 bases aligning to TRBD2. This CDR3 spans 16 amino acids. CDR1 and CDR2 from the germline V gene are SQVTM and ANQGSEA. The ends lost 7 bases at V and 1 base at J; junction bases unmatched: 9.

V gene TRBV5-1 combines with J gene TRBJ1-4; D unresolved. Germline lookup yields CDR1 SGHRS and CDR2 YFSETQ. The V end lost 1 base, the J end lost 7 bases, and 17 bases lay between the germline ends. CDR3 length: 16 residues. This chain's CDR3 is CASSLNRPRAGEKLFF. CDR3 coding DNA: TGCGCCAGCAGCTTGAACAGACCCCGGGCGGGTGAAAAACTGTTTTTT.

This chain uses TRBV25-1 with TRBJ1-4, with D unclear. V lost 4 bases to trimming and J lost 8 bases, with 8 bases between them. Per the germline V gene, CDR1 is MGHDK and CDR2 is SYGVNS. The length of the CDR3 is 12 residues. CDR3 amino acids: CASSVVREKLFF. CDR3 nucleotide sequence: TGTGCCAGCAGTGTTGTTCGGGAAAAACTGTTTTTT. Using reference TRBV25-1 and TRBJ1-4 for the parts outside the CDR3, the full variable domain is EADIYQTPRYLVIGTGKKITLECSQTMGHDKMYWYQQDPGMELHLIHYSYGVNSTEKGDLSSESTVSRIRTEHFPLTLESARPSHTSQYLCASSVVREKLFFGSGTQLSVL.

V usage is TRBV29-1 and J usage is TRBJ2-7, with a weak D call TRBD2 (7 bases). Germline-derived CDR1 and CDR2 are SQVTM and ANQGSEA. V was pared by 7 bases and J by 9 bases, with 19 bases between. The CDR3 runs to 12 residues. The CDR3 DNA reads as TGCAGCGGGGGGGGCTCCAGTACAGCGCAGTACTTC. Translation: CSGGGSSTAQYF.

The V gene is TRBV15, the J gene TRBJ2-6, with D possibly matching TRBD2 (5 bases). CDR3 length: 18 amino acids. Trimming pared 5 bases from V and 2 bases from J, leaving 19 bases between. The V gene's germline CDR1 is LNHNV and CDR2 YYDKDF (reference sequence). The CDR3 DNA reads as TGTGCCACCAGCTCCTTGCCCGGTAGCGCGACTGGGGCCAACGTCCTGACTTTC. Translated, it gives CATSSLPGSATGANVLTF.

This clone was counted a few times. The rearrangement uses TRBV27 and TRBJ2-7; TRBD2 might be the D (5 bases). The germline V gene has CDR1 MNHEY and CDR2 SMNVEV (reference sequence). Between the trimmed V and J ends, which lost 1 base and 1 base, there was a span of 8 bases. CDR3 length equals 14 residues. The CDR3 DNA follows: TGTGCCAGCAGTTTATTAGAGGGATCCTACGAGCAGTACTTC. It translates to CASSLLEGSYEQYF.

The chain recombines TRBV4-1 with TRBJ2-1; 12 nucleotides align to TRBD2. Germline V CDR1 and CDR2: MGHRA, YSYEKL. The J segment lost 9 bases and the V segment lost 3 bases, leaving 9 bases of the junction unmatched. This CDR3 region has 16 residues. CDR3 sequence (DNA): TGCGCCAGCAGCCACCCGACTAGCGGGAGAAGGCGTGAGCAGTTCTTC. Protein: CASSHPTSGRRREQFF.

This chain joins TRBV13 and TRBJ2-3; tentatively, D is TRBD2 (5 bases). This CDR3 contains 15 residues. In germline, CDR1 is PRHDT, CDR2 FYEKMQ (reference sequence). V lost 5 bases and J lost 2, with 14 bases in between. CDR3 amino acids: CASSPTEDPTDTQYF. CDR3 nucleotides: TGTGCCAGCAGCCCTACGGAGGATCCCACAGATACGCAGTATTTT.

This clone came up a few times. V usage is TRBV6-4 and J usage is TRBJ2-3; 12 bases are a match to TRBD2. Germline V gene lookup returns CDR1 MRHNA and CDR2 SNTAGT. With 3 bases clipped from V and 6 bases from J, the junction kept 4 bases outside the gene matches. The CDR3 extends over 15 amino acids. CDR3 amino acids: CASSETSGSRDTQYF. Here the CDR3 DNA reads TGTGCCAGCAGTGAGACTAGCGGGAGTCGGGATACGCAGTATTTT.

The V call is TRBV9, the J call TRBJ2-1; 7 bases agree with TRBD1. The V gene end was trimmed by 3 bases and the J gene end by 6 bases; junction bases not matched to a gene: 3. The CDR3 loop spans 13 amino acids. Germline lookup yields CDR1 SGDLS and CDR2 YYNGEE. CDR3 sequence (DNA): TGTGCCAGCAGCGATGCAGGGGGCAATGAGCAGTTCTTC. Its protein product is CASSDAGGNEQFF. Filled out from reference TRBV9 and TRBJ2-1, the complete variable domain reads DSGVTQTPKHLITATGQRVTLRCSPRSGDLSVYWYQQSLDQGLQFLIQYYNGEERAKGNILERFSAQQFPDLHSELNLSSLELGDSALYFCASSDAGGNEQFFGPGTRLTVL.

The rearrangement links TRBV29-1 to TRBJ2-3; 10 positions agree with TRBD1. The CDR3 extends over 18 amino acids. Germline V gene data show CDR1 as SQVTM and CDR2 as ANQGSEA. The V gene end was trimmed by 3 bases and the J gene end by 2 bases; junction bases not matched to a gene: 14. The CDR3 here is CSVDSAADRGRDTDTQYF. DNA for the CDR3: TGCAGCGTTGATTCGGCAGCCGACAGGGGGCGAGACACAGATACGCAGTATTTT.

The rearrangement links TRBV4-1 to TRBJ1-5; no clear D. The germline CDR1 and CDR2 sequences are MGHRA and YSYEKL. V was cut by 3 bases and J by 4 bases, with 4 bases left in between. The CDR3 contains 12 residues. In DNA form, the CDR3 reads TGCGCCAGCAGCCACGTTAATCAGCCCCAGCATTTT. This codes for CASSHVNQPQHF.

The chain's CDR3 is CASSPGTGLASQETQYF. The CDR3, as DNA: TGTGCCAGCTCACCGGGGACAGGACTAGCGTCCCAAGAGACCCAGTACTTC. The chain has TRBV18 and TRBJ2-5; a possible D gene is TRBD2 (9 bases). CDR3 size: 17 residues. V lost 3 bases and J lost 1, with 18 bases in between. CDR1 is KGHSH, CDR2 LQKENI, per germline.

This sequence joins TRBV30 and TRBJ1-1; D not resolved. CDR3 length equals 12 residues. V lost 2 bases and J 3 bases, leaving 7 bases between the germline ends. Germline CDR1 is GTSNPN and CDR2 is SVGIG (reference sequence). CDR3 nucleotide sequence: TGTGCCTGGAGTCTCAGGTACACTGAAGCTTTCTTT. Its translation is CAWSLRYTEAFF.

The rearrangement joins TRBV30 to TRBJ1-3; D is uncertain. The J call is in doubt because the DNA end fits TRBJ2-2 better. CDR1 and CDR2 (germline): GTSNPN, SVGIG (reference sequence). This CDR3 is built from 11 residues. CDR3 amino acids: CAWSVTGELFF. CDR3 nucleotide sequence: TGTGCCTGGAGCGTCACCGGGGAGCTGTTTTTT.

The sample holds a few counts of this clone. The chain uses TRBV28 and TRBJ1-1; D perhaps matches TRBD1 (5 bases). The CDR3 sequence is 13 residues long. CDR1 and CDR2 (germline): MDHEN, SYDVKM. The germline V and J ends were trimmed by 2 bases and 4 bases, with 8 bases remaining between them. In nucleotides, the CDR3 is TGTGCCAGCAGTTTACTCGGGGGCACTGAAGCTTTCTTT. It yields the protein CASSLLGGTEAFF.

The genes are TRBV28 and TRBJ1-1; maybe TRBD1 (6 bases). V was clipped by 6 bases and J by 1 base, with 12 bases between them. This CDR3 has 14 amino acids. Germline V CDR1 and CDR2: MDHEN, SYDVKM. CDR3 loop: CASRLQGGNTEAFF. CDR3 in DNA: TGTGCCAGCAGATTACAGGGTGGGAACACTGAAGCTTTCTTT.

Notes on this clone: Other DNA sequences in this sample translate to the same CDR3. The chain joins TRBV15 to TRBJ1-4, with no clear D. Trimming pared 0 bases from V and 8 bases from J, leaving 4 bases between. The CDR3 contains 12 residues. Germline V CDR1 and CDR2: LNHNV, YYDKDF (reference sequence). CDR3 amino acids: CATSREGEKLFF. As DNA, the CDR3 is TGTGCCACCAGCAGAGAGGGCGAAAAACTGTTTTTT.